The rows below give T cell receptor beta chains drawn from one sample of a study of T-cell memory formation after mild COVID-19. Each CDR3 protein gets one entry after TCRdb re-called the 5' RACE reads with MiXCR. The table records fewer than 650,000 distinct CDR3 sequences, roughly a fifth of them present only once. Sequencing was done on a sample of PBMCs or a T cell subset sorted from them (not recorded which). The origin of the receptors is an adult woman who had mild COVID-19 (a few samples of this study predate the infection). Cell type and time point are not known. The CDR3 runs from the conserved cysteine through the conserved F or W. The D gene is left open where the match is weak. Clone size appears in some rows only: once, few, many, or a class for an expanded clone.

d_gene: TRBD1
v_gene: TRBV12-3/TRBV12-4
j_gene: TRBJ2-2
abundance: .
CDR3nt: TGTGCCAGCAGTACCCGCAACAGGGGGACCGGGGAGCTGTTTTTT
CDR3aa: CASSTRNRGTGELFF

d_gene: .
v_gene: TRBV5-8
j_gene: TRBJ2-1
abundance: .
CDR3nt: TGTGCCAGCAGCTATTCATGGGTTCGGCTCTTC
CDR3aa: CASSYSWVRLF

d_gene: TRBD1
v_gene: TRBV2
j_gene: TRBJ2-7
abundance: .
CDR3nt: TGTGCCAGCAGTGCTGGGGACAGGGGATTTTACGAGCAGTACTTC
CDR3aa: CASSAGDRGFYEQYF

d_gene: TRBD1
v_gene: TRBV9
j_gene: TRBJ2-1
abundance: few
CDR3nt: TGTGCCAGCAGCGTCGGACAGGGGGCCAATGAGCAGTTCTTC
CDR3aa: CASSVGQGANEQFF

d_gene: .
v_gene: TRBV11-3
j_gene: TRBJ2-7
abundance: many
CDR3nt: TGTGCCAGCAGCTTAGAGGTCCAGCGGTACGAGCAGTACTTC
CDR3aa: CASSLEVQRYEQYF

d_gene: TRBD1
v_gene: TRBV15
j_gene: TRBJ2-5
abundance: .
CDR3nt: TGTGCCACCAGCAGGGGACAGGGGAACCAAGAGACCCAGTACTTC
CDR3aa: CATSRGQGNQETQYF

d_gene: .
v_gene: TRBV5-1
j_gene: TRBJ2-1
abundance: few
CDR3nt: TGCGCCAGCAGCTTGTCCGAGATGGGAACCTACAATGAGCAGTTCTTC
CDR3aa: CASSLSEMGTYNEQFF

d_gene: .
v_gene: TRBV27
j_gene: TRBJ2-4
abundance: .
CDR3nt: TGTGCCAGCAGTTTATACTCAGGGGGGGGATCAAAAAACATTCAGTACTTC
CDR3aa: CASSLYSGGGSKNIQYF

d_gene: TRBD2
v_gene: TRBV29-1
j_gene: TRBJ2-1
abundance: few
CDR3nt: TGCAGCGTTGAAGTGGCGGGAGGACTAAACAATGAGCAGTTCTTC
CDR3aa: CSVEVAGGLNNEQFF

d_gene: .
v_gene: TRBV19
j_gene: TRBJ1-1
abundance: .
CDR3nt: TGTGCCAGTAACCTGGGCCAGGTGAACACTGAAGCTTTCTTT
CDR3aa: CASNLGQVNTEAFF

d_gene: .
v_gene: TRBV6-2/TRBV6-3
j_gene: TRBJ1-2
abundance: .
CDR3nt: TGTGCCAGCAGTTACTCGACGAGGTTCGGGAACTATGGCTACACCTTC
CDR3aa: CASSYSTRFGNYGYTF

d_gene: TRBD2
v_gene: TRBV6-2/TRBV6-3
j_gene: TRBJ2-1
abundance: .
CDR3nt: TGTGCCAGCAGCTGGAGCGGGACGGGTTACAATGAGCAGTTCTTC
CDR3aa: CASSWSGTGYNEQFF

d_gene: TRBD1
v_gene: TRBV20-1
j_gene: TRBJ2-1
abundance: once
CDR3nt: TGCAGTGGTAGACCCACAGGGGTTAGGTACAATGAGCAGTTCTTC
CDR3aa: CSGRPTGVRYNEQFF

d_gene: .
v_gene: TRBV7-8
j_gene: TRBJ2-3
abundance: .
CDR3nt: TGTGCCAGCTCGCGGAATACGCAGTATTTT
CDR3aa: CASSRNTQYF

d_gene: .
v_gene: TRBV6-1
j_gene: TRBJ1-2
abundance: .
CDR3nt: TGTGCCAGCAGTGAATTGGTCCGGGAATATGGCTACACCTTC
CDR3aa: CASSELVREYGYTF

d_gene: .
v_gene: TRBV12-3/TRBV12-4
j_gene: TRBJ2-4
abundance: .
CDR3nt: TGTGCCAGCAGTTTTGATATGACGGCCAAAAACATTCAGTACTTC
CDR3aa: CASSFDMTAKNIQYF

d_gene: .
v_gene: TRBV12-3/TRBV12-4
j_gene: TRBJ2-3
abundance: many
CDR3nt: TGTGCCAGCAGTTTTGGGCGCCGATCGGGCACAGATACGCAGTATTTT
CDR3aa: CASSFGRRSGTDTQYF

d_gene: TRBD2
v_gene: TRBV7-9
j_gene: TRBJ2-1
abundance: few
CDR3nt: TGTGCCAGCAGCCCTCAGCGGGGGGTCTACAATGAGCAGTTCTTC
CDR3aa: CASSPQRGVYNEQFF

d_gene: TRBD2
v_gene: TRBV6-5
j_gene: TRBJ2-1
abundance: .
CDR3nt: TGTGCCAGCAGTTTCCTAGCGGGAGGGAGGAATGAGCAGTTCTTC
CDR3aa: CASSFLAGGRNEQFF

d_gene: TRBD2
v_gene: TRBV7-2
j_gene: TRBJ2-4
abundance: .
CDR3nt: TGTGCCAGCAGCTCCTGGACTAGCGGGGGTGGTAAAGCTCAGTACTTC
CDR3aa: CASSSWTSGGGKAQYF

d_gene: TRBD2
v_gene: TRBV24-1
j_gene: TRBJ2-3
abundance: .
CDR3nt: TGTGCCACCAGTGATGGACTAGTTTTTTCAGATACGCAGTATTTT
CDR3aa: CATSDGLVFSDTQYF

d_gene: .
v_gene: TRBV5-1
j_gene: TRBJ2-3
abundance: few
CDR3nt: TGCGCCAGCAGCCGAAGTGGCGCAGATACGCAGTATTTT
CDR3aa: CASSRSGADTQYF

d_gene: .
v_gene: TRBV10-3
j_gene: TRBJ2-2
abundance: .
CDR3nt: TGTGCCATCAGTGAGTGGCTAAACACCGGGGAGCTGTTTTTT
CDR3aa: CAISEWLNTGELFF

d_gene: .
v_gene: TRBV29-1
j_gene: TRBJ2-1
abundance: .
CDR3nt: TGCAGCGCCGCCCCGGACTATAGGAATGAGCAGTTCTTC
CDR3aa: CSAAPDYRNEQFF

d_gene: .
v_gene: TRBV13
j_gene: TRBJ2-7
abundance: .
CDR3nt: TGTGCCAGCAGCTTAGGGGAAGGTCATTCCGAGCAGTACTTC
CDR3aa: CASSLGEGHSEQYF

d_gene: .
v_gene: TRBV2
j_gene: TRBJ2-3
abundance: few
CDR3nt: TGTGCCAGCAGTGCGGTCGGGGCTCGCACAGATACGCAGTATTTT
CDR3aa: CASSAVGARTDTQYF

d_gene: .
v_gene: TRBV19
j_gene: TRBJ1-1
abundance: .
CDR3nt: TGTGCCAGTAGTATGAACTATCTAGAGGGGACGAACACTGAAGCTTTCTTT
CDR3aa: CASSMNYLEGTNTEAFF

d_gene: .
v_gene: TRBV5-5
j_gene: TRBJ2-3
abundance: few
CDR3nt: TGTGCCAGCAGCTTAGCTCAGGGCCTCACAGATACGCAGTATTTT
CDR3aa: CASSLAQGLTDTQYF

d_gene: TRBD2
v_gene: TRBV5-1
j_gene: TRBJ2-1
abundance: .
CDR3nt: TGCGCCAGCAGCTTGGTAGCGGGGGGTACCAATGAGCAGTTCTTC
CDR3aa: CASSLVAGGTNEQFF

d_gene: .
v_gene: TRBV7-2
j_gene: TRBJ2-5
abundance: many
CDR3nt: TGTGCCAGCAGCCCAGGGCCAGTACAAGAGACCCAGTACTTC
CDR3aa: CASSPGPVQETQYF

d_gene: TRBD1
v_gene: TRBV5-1
j_gene: TRBJ1-6
abundance: many
CDR3nt: TGCGCCAGCAGCCCAGGACAGGGGGATTCACCCCTCCACTTT
CDR3aa: CASSPGQGDSPLHF

d_gene: .
v_gene: TRBV29-1
j_gene: TRBJ2-1
abundance: few
CDR3nt: TGCAGCGTTGAAGATTGGGGCGGGATCCCCCAAAATGTGCAGTTCTTC
CDR3aa: CSVEDWGGIPQNVQFF

d_gene: TRBD1
v_gene: TRBV12-3/TRBV12-4
j_gene: TRBJ2-5
abundance: few
CDR3nt: TGTGCCAGCAGTCCTTCCGGGACAGGTAGAGGGAAGACCCAGTACTTC
CDR3aa: CASSPSGTGRGKTQYF

d_gene: .
v_gene: TRBV5-1
j_gene: TRBJ2-7
abundance: .
CDR3nt: TGCGCCAGCCATTCAGGGACCGCATCCTACGAGCAGTACTTC
CDR3aa: CASHSGTASYEQYF